These T cell receptor beta chains were read from a single sample in a study of OX40 agonist ivuxolimab in advanced cancers. Sequencing used immunoSEQ multiplex PCR; TCRdb keeps in-frame clones, though not all of them. Among some 17,000 clones listed, over 60% were seen once. Sequenced material: CD4+ or CD8+ T cells sorted from blood, taken in a trial of the OX40 agonist ivuxolimab. These receptors came from an adult with an advanced solid tumor such as melanoma, head and neck, liver or kidney cancer. Each CDR3 is given with its conserved first and last residue. The D gene is left open where the match is weak. Some rows have no size entry. The others give once, few or many, or a class for an expanded clone.

-	-	TRBJ2-7	TRBV5-1	CASSLATVSYEQYF	TGCGCCAGCAGCTTGGCAACCGTCTCCTACGAGCAGTACTTC
TRBD2	few	TRBJ2-1	TRBV29-1	CSVEGLTSGVGYNEQFF	TGCAGCGTTGAGGGGCTGACTAGCGGGGTTGGCTACAATGAGCAGTTCTTC
-	-	TRBJ2-3	TRBV7-8	CASSSTYSADTQYF	TGTGCCAGCAGCTCTACTTACAGCGCAGATACGCAGTATTTT
-	-	TRBJ1-2	TRBV28	CASSGGAHWDYTF	TGTGCCAGCAGCGGGGGGGCCCATTGGGACTACACCTTC
TRBD1	-	TRBJ2-2	TRBV27	CASSYPRTGGTGELFF	TGTGCCAGCAGTTATCCTCGGACAGGGGGAACCGGGGAGCTGTTTTTT
-	-	TRBJ2-1	TRBV12-5	CASGSFLPRTGYNEQFF	TGTGCTAGTGGCTCCTTCTTGCCGAGGACCGGTTACAATGAGCAGTTCTTC
-	-	TRBJ1-4	TRBV9	CASSPRSRSTYNEKLFF	TGTGCCAGCAGCCCACGCTCGCGGAGTACTTATAATGAAAAACTGTTTTTT
-	-	TRBJ2-1	TRBV5-4	CASSPYTIAYNEQFF	TGTGCCAGCAGCCCTTACACCATAGCCTACAATGAGCAGTTCTTC
-	-	TRBJ2-7	TRBV18	CASSPPGPTEEQYF	TGTGCCAGCTCACCACCCGGGCCCACCGAGGAGCAGTACTTC
-	-	TRBJ1-4	TRBV5-4	CASSFGRAQNEKLFF	TGTGCCAGCAGTTTCGGCAGGGCGCAGAATGAAAAACTGTTTTTT
-	-	TRBJ2-2	TRBV6-6	CASSYSATGELFF	TGTGCCAGCAGTTACTCTGCGACCGGGGAGCTGTTTTTT
TRBD1	once	TRBJ2-7	TRBV4-1	CASSPGTGTGTVGTYEQYF	TGCGCCAGCAGCCCAGGTACCGGGACAGGGACGGTGGGTACCTACGAGCAGTACTTC
-	-	TRBJ1-1	TRBV7-3	CATKVTGMNTEAFF	TGTGCCACCAAGGTGACGGGAATGAACACTGAAGCTTTCTTT
-	few	TRBJ1-1	TRBV29-1	CSVDRSAGHTEAFF	TGCAGCGTTGACCGTTCCGCGGGCCACACTGAAGCTTTCTTT
-	once	TRBJ2-5	TRBV5-3	CARSLGRGLETQYF	TGTGCCAGAAGCTTGGGACGGGGGTTAGAGACCCAGTACTTC
TRBD1	once	TRBJ1-2	TRBV6-6	CAAMRDSSDGYTF	TGTGCCGCTATGAGGGACAGTTCGGATGGCTACACCTTC
-	few	TRBJ1-3	TRBV9	CASSVDTFSGNTIYF	TGTGCCAGCAGCGTTGACACCTTCTCTGGAAACACCATATATTTT
TRBD1	-	TRBJ1-5	TRBV5-5	CASSPTGVSNQPQHF	TGTGCCAGCAGCCCGACAGGGGTTAGCAATCAGCCCCAGCATTTT
-	-	TRBJ2-2	TRBV7-3	CASSLIGAGGELFF	TGTGCCAGCAGCTTAATTGGGGCCGGCGGGGAGCTGTTTTTT
-	-	TRBJ2-5	TRBV7-9	CASSSGGPPGETQYF	TGTGCCAGCAGCTCTGGAGGCCCCCCTGGAGAGACCCAGTACTTC
TRBD1	-	TRBJ1-1	TRBV9	CASSAGDRGTEAFF	TGTGCCAGCAGCGCTGGGGACAGGGGAACTGAAGCTTTCTTT
TRBD1	-	TRBJ2-1	TRBV9	CASSVGTGGYNEQFF	TGTGCCAGCAGCGTGGGGACAGGGGGCTACAATGAGCAGTTCTTC
TRBD1	-	TRBJ1-6	TRBV9	CASSTGQGLNSPLHF	TGTGCCAGCAGTACGGGACAGGGCCTAAATTCACCCCTCCACTTT
-	-	TRBJ2-1	TRBV9	CASSVTGTLDNEQFF	TGTGCCAGCAGCGTTACCGGGACGCTAGACAATGAGCAGTTCTTC
-	-	TRBJ1-5	TRBV7-2	CASSLAEGQPQHF	TGTGCCAGCAGCTTAGCGGAGGGTCAGCCCCAGCATTTT
TRBD1	-	TRBJ2-5	TRBV10-2	CASSEGGRAVRETQYF	TGCGCCAGCAGTGAAGGGGGCCGGGCGGTGAGGGAGACCCAGTACTTC
TRBD1	-	TRBJ2-2	TRBV29-1	CSVRTGGTGELFF	TGCAGCGTTAGGACAGGGGGCACCGGGGAGCTGTTTTTT
TRBD1	-	TRBJ1-5	TRBV27	CASSLGRQGYSNQPQHF	TGTGCCAGCAGTTTAGGGCGACAGGGGTACAGCAATCAGCCCCAGCATTTT
-	-	TRBJ2-2	TRBV5-1	CASRGDLTGELFF	TGCGCCAGCAGGGGCGATCTGACCGGGGAGCTGTTTTTT
-	-	TRBJ2-2	TRBV5-1	CASSGGDRVYTGELFF	TGCGCCAGCAGCGGTGGGGATAGGGTGTACACCGGGGAGCTGTTTTTT
-	many	TRBJ1-2	TRBV4-3	CASSYMDGYTF	TGCGCCAGCAGCTACATGGATGGCTACACCTTC
-	-	TRBJ1-6	TRBV2	CASSVSSGSYNSPLHF	TGTGCCAGCAGTGTGAGTAGCGGTTCCTATAATTCACCCCTCCACTTT
-	-	TRBJ2-7	TRBV11-3	CASSLTANGYEQYF	TGTGCCAGCAGCTTAACGGCGAACGGCTACGAGCAGTACTTC
-	-	TRBJ2-7	TRBV27	CASSLGGADEQYF	TGTGCCAGCAGTTTAGGAGGGGCAGACGAGCAGTACTTC
TRBD2	once	TRBJ2-5	TRBV4-1	CASSPDGRGRLRETQYF	TGCGCCAGCAGCCCTGATGGGCGGGGGAGGCTTAGAGAGACCCAGTACTTC
-	-	TRBJ1-5	TRBV13	CASSSRVTRDYSNQPQHF	TGTGCCAGCAGCTCCCGAGTCACTAGGGACTATAGCAATCAGCCCCAGCATTTT
TRBD2	-	TRBJ2-3	TRBV5-4	CASSLEGLAGASTDTQYF	TGTGCCAGCAGCTTGGAAGGACTAGCGGGGGCTAGCACAGATACGCAGTATTTT
-	-	TRBJ2-5	TRBV5-4	CASSLGLRGLQETQYF	TGTGCCAGCAGCTTGGGTTTGCGGGGCCTCCAAGAGACCCAGTACTTC
-	-	TRBJ2-7	TRBV9	CASSAGGQSYEQYF	TGTGCCAGCAGCGCTGGGGGGCAATCCTACGAGCAGTACTTC
TRBD2	-	TRBJ2-5	TRBV6-5	CASSGEPSGGETQYF	TGTGCCAGCAGTGGGGAGCCTAGCGGGGGAGAGACCCAGTACTTC
-	-	TRBJ2-7	TRBV30	CAWSVPDTNSYEQYF	TGTGCCTGGAGTGTACCCGACACGAACTCCTACGAGCAGTACTTC